The 9 T cell receptor beta chains below all came from one sample that was sequenced in a study of cytomegalovirus exposure and HLA in healthy donors. It was with 60 Vbeta and 13 Jbeta primers that the PCR ran. Sequencing was performed with immunoSEQ multiplex PCR; in TCRdb, only in-frame clones are kept and a portion is missing. The sample holds 100,000 to 120,000 clones, around 77% seen once. The sample taken for sequencing was PBMCs. These receptors were taken from a woman aged 25 to 45 in good health and CMV-seropositive.

This chain uses TRBV15 with TRBJ1-1, with D unresolved. V was cut by 0 bases and J by 7 bases, with 12 bases left in between. CDR3 length: 14 residues. The germline V gene encodes CDR1 LNHNV and CDR2 YYDKDF (reference sequence). The CDR3 reads CATSRDNERGEAFF. DNA for the CDR3: TGTGCCACCAGCAGAGATAATGAGCGAGGTGAAGCTTTCTTT.

The chain links TRBV19 to TRBJ2-1; 7 nucleotides line up with TRBD1. The CDR3 spans 14 residues. V lost 1 base to trimming and J lost 7 bases; unmatched junction nucleotides: 4. Germline CDR1 reads LNHDA; CDR2 reads SQIVND (reference sequence). CDR3 coding DNA: TGTGCCAGTAGTATAGGAGGGGGCAGGAATGAGCAGTTCTTC. Translation: CASSIGGGRNEQFF.

V and J are TRBV11-2 and TRBJ1-1; weak D call: TRBD1 (5 bases). Trimming took 3 bases from V and 3 from J, leaving 17 bases between them. Looked up from germline, CDR1 is SGHAT and CDR2 is FQNNGV. There are 16 residues in the CDR3. CDR3 DNA: TGTGCCAGCAGCTTGGGTTCGTGGGGCGGACACACTGAAGCTTTCTTT. It yields the protein CASSLGSWGGHTEAFF.

The chain uses TRBV7-2 and TRBJ2-5, with no clear D. The CDR3 is 12 residues long. The V gene lost 0 bases and the J gene lost 4 bases, with 3 bases spanning the gap. Germline lookup yields CDR1 SGHTA and CDR2 FQGNSA. DNA of the CDR3: TGTGCCAGCAGCTTAGCGAGAGAGACCCAGTACTTC. Translating gives CASSLARETQYF.

The rearrangement uses TRBV11-3 and TRBJ2-1; 7 bases are a match to TRBD1. The CDR3 totals 14 residues. Germline trimming cut 5 bases from V and 4 bases from J; bases unmatched to any gene: 5. CDR1 and CDR2 from the germline V gene are SGHNT and YENEEA. CDR3 DNA: TGTGCCAGCAGCCCGGGACAGTCTTACAATGAGCAGTTCTTC. This sequence encodes CASSPGQSYNEQFF.

DNA of the CDR3: TGTGCCAGCAGCCCCCGACAGGGATCCTCAATGGAGCAGTACTTC. It encodes CASSPRQGSSMEQYF. This sequence joins TRBV7-9 and TRBJ2-7, with 7 bases aligning to TRBD1. The CDR3 totals 15 residues. The germline gives CDR1 SEHNR, CDR2 FQNEAQ (reference sequence). V lost 5 bases and J lost 7; bases outside the gene matches: 14.

This rearrangement joins TRBV10-3 to TRBJ2-1; D possibly corresponds to TRBD1 (6 bases). Germline V gene sequence: CDR1 ENHRY, CDR2 SYGVKD. This CDR3 has 15 residues. The V gene lost 0 bases and the J gene lost 2 bases, with 8 bases spanning the gap. In nucleotides, the CDR3 is TGTGCCATCAGTGAGTCGGCAGGGGCCTACAATGAGCAGTTCTTC. Its translation: CAISESAGAYNEQFF.

The chain uses TRBV27 and TRBJ2-2, with D possibly TRBD2 on 6 matching bases. CDR3 length: 14 amino acids. Trimming left V 7 bases short and J 3 bases short, with 12 bases between. The V gene's germline CDR1 is MNHEY and CDR2 SMNVEV (reference sequence). CDR3 nucleotide sequence: TGTGCCAGCACGACAAGGAGGGACACCGGGGAGCTGTTTTTT. As protein: CASTTRRDTGELFF.

The chain couples TRBV10-2 to TRBJ1-1; 9 bases are shared with TRBD1. V was pared by 5 bases and J by 5 bases, with 6 bases of the junction left unmatched. The CDR3 runs to 14 residues. Per germline, CDR1 WSHSY and CDR2 SAAADI. CDR3 protein: CASSTTGGETEAFF. The CDR3 bases are TGCGCCAGCAGTACCACAGGGGGCGAGACTGAAGCTTTCTTT.